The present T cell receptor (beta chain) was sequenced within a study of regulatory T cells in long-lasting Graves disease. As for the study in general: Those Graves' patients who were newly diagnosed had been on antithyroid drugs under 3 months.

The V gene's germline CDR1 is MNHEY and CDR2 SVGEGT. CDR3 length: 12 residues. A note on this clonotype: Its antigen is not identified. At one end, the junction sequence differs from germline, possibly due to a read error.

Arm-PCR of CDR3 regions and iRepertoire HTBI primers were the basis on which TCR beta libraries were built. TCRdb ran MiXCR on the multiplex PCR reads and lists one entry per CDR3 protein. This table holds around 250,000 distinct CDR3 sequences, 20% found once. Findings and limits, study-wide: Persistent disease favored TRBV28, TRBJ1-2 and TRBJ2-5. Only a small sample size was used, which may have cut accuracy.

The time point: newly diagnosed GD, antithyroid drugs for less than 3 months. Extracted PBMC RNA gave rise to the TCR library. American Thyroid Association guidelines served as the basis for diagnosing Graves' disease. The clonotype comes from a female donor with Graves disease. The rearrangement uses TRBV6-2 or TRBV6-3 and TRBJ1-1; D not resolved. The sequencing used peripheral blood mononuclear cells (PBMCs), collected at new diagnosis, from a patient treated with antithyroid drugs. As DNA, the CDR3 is TGTGCCAGCAGTGTACAGTACACTGAAGCTTCCTTT. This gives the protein CASSVQYTEASF.